This TCR beta chain was identified during a study of T cell clonotyping in hematopoietic cell transplantation. The germline CDR1 and CDR2 sequences are SGDLS and YYNGEE. The CDR3 contains 14 residues. V lost 0 bases and J lost 1, with 7 bases in between. Time point in this sample: recipient sample about 28 days before transplant, after cytoreduction. Data came from immunoSEQ multiplex PCR; TCRdb stores just in-frame clones and leaves some out. In the table there are roughly 48,000 clones, roughly four fifths of which are singletons. The sequence was obtained from a man aged 55 to 70 with myelodysplastic syndrome. Some clones in this sample may be carry-over from other donors' samples. This sample comprised peripheral blood mononuclear cells, obtained before stem cell transplant. V gene TRBV9 combines with J gene TRBJ2-5; D unclear. CDR3 DNA: TGTGCCAGCAGCGTAGGGTGGGGCCAAGAGACCCAGTACTTC. It encodes CASSVGWGQETQYF.